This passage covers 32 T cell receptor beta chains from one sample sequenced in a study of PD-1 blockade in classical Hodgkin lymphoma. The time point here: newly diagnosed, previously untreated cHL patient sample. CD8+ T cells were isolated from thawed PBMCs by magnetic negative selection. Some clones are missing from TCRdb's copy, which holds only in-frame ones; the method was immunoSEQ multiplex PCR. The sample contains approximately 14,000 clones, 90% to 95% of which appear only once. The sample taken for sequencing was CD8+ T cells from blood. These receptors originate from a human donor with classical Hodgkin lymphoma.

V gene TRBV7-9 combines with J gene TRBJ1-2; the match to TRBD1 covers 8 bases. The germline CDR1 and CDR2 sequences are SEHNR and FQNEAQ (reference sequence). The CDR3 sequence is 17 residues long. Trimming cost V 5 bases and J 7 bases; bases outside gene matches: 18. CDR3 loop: CASSPQAPGTGKGGYTF. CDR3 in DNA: TGTGCCAGCAGCCCACAAGCCCCCGGGACAGGCAAAGGTGGCTACACCTTC.

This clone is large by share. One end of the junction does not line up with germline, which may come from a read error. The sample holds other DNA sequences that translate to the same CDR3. Here the CDR3 DNA reads TGTGCCAGCAGTGTAGCAGGGTTGAACACTGAAGCTTTCTTT. Translation gives CASSVAGLNTEAFF. The chain has TRBV9 and TRBJ1-1; TRBD1 might be the D (5 bases). The CDR3 has 14 residues. Germline V lookup: CDR1 SGDLS, CDR2 YYNGEE.

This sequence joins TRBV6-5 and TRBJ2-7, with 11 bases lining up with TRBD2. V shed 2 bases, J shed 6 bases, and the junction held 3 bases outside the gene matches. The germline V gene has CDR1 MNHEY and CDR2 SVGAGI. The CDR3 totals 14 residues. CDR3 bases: TGTGCCAGCAGTTACGCAGGACTAGCGGGCGAGCAGTACTTC. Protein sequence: CASSYAGLAGEQYF.

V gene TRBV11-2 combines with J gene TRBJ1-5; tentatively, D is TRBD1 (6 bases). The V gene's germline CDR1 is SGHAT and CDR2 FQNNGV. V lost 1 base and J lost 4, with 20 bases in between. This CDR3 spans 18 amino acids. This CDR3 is CASSLGPGGMRSNQPQHF. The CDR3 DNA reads TGTGCCAGCAGCTTAGGGCCCGGGGGCATGAGGAGTAATCAGCCCCAGCATTTT.

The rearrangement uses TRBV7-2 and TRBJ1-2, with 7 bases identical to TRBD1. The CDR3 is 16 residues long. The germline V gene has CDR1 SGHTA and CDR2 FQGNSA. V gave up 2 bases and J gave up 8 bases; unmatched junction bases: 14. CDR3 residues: CASSLPRDSSIGGYTF. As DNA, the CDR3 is TGTGCCAGCAGCTTACCTCGGGACAGCTCTATAGGAGGCTACACCTTC.

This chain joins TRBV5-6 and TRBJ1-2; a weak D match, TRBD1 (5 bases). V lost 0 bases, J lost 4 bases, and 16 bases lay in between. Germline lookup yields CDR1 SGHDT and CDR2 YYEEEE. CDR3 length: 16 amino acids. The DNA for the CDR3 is TGTGCCAGCAGCTTGGGTGGGGCCACCCCTCCCTATGGCTACACCTTC. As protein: CASSLGGATPPYGYTF.

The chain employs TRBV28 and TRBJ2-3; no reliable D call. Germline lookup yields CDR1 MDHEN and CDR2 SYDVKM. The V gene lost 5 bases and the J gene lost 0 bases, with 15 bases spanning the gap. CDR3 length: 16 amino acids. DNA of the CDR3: TGTGCCAGCAGTCCCTTTAACGGGCCCAGCACAGATACGCAGTATTTT. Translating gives CASSPFNGPSTDTQYF.

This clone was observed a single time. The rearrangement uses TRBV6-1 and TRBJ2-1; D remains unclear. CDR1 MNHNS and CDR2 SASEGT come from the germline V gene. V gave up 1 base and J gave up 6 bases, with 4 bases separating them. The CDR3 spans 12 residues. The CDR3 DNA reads TGTGCCAGCAGTGAAGTCCCCAATGAGCAGTTCTTC. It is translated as CASSEVPNEQFF.

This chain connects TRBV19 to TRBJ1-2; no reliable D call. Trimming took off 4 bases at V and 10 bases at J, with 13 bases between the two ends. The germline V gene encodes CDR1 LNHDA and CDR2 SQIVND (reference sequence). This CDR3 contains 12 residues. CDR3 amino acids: CASSRSGVDYTF. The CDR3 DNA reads TGTGCCAGTAGTAGGAGTGGGGTTGACTACACCTTC.

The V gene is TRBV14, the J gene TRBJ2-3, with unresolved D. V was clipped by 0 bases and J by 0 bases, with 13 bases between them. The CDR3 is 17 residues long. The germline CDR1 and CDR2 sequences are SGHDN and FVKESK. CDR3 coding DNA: TGTGCCAGCAGCCAAGACTGGGGTGGTACTAGCACAGATACGCAGTATTTT. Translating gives CASSQDWGGTSTDTQYF.

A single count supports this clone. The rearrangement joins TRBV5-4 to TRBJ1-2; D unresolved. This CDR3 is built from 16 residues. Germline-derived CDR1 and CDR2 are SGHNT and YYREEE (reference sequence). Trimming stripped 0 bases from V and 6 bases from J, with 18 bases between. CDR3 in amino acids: CASSLESRAILDGYTF. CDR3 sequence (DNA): TGTGCCAGCAGCTTGGAGTCAAGGGCTATCCTGGATGGCTACACCTTC.

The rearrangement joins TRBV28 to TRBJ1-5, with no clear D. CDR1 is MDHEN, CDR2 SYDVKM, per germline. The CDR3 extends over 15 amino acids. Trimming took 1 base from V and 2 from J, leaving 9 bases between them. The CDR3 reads CASSLLSTRNQPQHF. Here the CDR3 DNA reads TGTGCCAGCAGTTTATTATCCACCCGCAATCAGCCCCAGCATTTT. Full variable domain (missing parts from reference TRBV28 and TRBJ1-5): DVKVTQSSRYLVKRTGEKVFLECVQDMDHENMFWYRQDPGLGLRLIYFSYDVKMKEKGDIPEGYSVSREKKERFSLILESASTNQTSMYLCASSLLSTRNQPQHFGDGTRLSIL.

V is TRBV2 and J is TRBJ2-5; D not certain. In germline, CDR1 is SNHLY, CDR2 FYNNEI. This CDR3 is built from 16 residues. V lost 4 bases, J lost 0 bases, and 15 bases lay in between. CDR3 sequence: CASSGRDHLYQETQYF. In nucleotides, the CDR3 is TGTGCCAGCAGTGGACGCGACCACCTTTACCAAGAGACCCAGTACTTC.

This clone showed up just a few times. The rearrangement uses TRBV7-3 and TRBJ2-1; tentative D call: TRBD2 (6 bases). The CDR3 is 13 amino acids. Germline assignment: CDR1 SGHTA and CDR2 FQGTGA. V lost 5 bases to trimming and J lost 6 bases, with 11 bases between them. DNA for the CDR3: TGTGCCAGCAGCATACTTAGCGGCAATGAGCAGTTCTTC. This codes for CASSILSGNEQFF.

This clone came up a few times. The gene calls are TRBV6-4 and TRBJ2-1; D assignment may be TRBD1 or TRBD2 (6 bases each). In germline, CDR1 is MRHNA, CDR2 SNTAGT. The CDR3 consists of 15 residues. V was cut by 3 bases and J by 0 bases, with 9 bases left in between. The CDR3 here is CASSEGGISYNEQFF. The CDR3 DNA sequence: TGTGCCAGCAGTGAAGGGGGGATCTCCTACAATGAGCAGTTCTTC.

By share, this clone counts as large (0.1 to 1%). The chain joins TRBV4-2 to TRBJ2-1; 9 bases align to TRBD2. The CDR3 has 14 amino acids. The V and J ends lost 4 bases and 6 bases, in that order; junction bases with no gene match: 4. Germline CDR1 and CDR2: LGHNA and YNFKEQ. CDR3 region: CASSPLGLANEQFF. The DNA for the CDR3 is TGTGCCAGCAGCCCTCTGGGACTAGCCAATGAGCAGTTCTTC.

Here the CDR3 reads CASSGAYEQYF. The DNA of the CDR3 is TGTGCCAGCAGTGGGGCCTACGAGCAGTACTTC. The chain employs TRBV28 and TRBJ2-7; no clear D. The V end lost 5 bases, the J end lost 2 bases, and 4 bases lay between the germline ends. Germline V gene sequence: CDR1 MDHEN, CDR2 SYDVKM. CDR3 length: 11 amino acids.

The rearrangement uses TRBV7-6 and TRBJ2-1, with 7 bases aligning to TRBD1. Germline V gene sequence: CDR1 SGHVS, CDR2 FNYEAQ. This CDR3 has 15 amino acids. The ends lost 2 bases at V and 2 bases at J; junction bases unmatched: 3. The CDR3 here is CASSLTGVPYNEQFF. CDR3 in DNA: TGTGCCAGCAGCTTAACAGGGGTCCCCTACAATGAGCAGTTCTTC.

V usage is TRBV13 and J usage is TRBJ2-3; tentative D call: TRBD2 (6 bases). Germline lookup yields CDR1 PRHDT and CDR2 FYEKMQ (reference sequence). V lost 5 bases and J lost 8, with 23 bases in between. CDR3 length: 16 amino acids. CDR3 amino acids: CASSPTKGLLAGTQYF. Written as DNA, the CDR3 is TGTGCCAGCAGCCCTACCAAGGGACTCCTCGCAGGTACGCAGTATTTT.

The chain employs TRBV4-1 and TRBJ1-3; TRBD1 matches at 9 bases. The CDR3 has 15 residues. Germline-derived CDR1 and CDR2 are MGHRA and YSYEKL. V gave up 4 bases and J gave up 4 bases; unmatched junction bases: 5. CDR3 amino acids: CASSRGQGGGNTIYF. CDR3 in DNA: TGCGCCAGCAGCCGGGGACAGGGAGGAGGAAACACCATATATTTT.

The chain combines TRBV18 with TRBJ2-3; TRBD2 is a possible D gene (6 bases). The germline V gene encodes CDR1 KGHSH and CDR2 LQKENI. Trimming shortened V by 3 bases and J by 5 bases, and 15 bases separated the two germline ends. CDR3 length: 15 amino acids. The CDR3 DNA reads TGTGCCAGCTCACCGAATGACGGGAGTATAGATACGCAGTATTTT. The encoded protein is CASSPNDGSIDTQYF. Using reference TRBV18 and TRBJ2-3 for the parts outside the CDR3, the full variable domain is NAGVMQNPRHLVRRRGQEARLRCSPMKGHSHVYWYRQLPEEGLKFMVYLQKENIIDESGMPKERFSAEFPKEGPSILRIQQVVRGDSAAYFCASSPNDGSIDTQYFGPGTRLTVL.

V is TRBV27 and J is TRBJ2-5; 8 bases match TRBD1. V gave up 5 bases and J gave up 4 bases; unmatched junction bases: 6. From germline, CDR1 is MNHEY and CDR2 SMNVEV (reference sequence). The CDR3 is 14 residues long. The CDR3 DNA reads TGTGCCAGCAGTCCCGGGACAGGAGGAGAGACCCAGTACTTC. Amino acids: CASSPGTGGETQYF.

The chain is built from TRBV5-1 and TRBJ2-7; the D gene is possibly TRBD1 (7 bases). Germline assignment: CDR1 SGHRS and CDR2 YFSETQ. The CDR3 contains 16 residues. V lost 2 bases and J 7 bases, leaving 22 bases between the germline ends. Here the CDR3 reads CASSLLRDRPRGEQYF. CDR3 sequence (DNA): TGCGCCAGCAGCTTACTGCGGGACAGACCTAGGGGGGAGCAGTACTTC.

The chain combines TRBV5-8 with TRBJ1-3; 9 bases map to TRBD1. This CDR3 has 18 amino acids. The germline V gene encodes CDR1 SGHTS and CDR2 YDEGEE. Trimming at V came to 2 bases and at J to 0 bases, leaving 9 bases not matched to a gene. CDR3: CASSFERDRVSSGNTIYF. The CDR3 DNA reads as TGTGCCAGCAGCTTCGAGCGGGACAGGGTGAGCTCTGGAAACACCATATATTTT. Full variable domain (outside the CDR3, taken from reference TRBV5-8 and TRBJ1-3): EAGVTQSPTHLIKTRGQQATLRCSPISGHTSVYWYQQALGLGLQFLLWYDEGEERNRGNFPPRFSGRQFPNYSSELNVNALELEDSALYLCASSFERDRVSSGNTIYFGEGSWLTVV.

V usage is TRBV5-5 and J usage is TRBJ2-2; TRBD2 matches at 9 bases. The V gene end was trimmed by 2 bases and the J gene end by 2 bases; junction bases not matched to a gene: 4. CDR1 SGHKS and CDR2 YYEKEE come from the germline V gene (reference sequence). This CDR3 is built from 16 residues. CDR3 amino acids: CASSLRLAANTGELFF. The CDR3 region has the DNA TGTGCCAGCAGCTTACGACTAGCGGCAAACACCGGGGAGCTGTTTTTT.

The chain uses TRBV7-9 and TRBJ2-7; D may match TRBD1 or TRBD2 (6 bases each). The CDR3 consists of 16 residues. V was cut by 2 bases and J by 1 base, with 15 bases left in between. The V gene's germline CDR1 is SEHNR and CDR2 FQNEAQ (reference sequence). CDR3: CASSLYKGGLSYEQYF. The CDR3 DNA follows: TGTGCCAGCAGCTTATATAAGGGGGGCCTTTCCTACGAGCAGTACTTC.

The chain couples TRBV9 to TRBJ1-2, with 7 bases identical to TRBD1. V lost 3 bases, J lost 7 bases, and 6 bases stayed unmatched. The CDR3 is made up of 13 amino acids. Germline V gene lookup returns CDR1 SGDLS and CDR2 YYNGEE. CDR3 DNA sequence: TGTGCCAGCAGCGCAGACAGGGTTCTTGGCTACACCTTC. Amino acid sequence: CASSADRVLGYTF.

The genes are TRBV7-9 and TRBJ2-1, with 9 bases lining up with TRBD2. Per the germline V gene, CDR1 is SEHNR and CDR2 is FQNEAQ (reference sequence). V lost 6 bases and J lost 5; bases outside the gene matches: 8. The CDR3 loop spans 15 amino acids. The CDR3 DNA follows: TGTGCCAGCAGGGGGGGGCTAGCGGGACACAATGAGCAGTTCTTC. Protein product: CASRGGLAGHNEQFF.

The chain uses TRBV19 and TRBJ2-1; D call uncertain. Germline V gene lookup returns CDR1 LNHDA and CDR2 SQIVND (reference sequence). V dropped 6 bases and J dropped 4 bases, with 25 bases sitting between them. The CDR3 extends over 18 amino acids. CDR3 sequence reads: CASSIMGPATVLYNEQFF. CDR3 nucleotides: TGTGCCAGTAGCATCATGGGCCCTGCTACAGTCCTTTACAATGAGCAGTTCTTC.

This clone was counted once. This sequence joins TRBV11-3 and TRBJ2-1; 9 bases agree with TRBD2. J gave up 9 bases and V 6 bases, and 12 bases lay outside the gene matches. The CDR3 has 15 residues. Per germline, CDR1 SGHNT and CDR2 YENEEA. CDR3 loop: CASRGPGTSWLEQFF. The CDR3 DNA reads TGTGCCAGCAGGGGCCCTGGGACTAGCTGGCTTGAGCAGTTCTTC.

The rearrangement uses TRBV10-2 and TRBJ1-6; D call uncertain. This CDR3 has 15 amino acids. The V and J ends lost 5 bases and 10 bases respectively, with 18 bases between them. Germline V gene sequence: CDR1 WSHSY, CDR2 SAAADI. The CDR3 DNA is TGCGCCAGCAGTTTGGGATCCCCTTTTGAATCACCCCTCCACTTT. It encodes CASSLGSPFESPLHF.

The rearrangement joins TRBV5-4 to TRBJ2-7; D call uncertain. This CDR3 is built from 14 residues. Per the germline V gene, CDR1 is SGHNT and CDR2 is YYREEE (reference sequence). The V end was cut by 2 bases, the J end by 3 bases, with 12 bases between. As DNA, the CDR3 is TGTGCCAGCAGCTTCAGGCCAGAGCACTACGAGCAGTACTTC. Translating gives CASSFRPEHYEQYF.